This T cell receptor beta chain was recovered during a study of CD8+CD57+ T cells in acquired aplastic anemia. The overall study: Across the sorted CD4+ and CD8+ cells, DNA amounts averaged approximately 3 ug. Study observations and caveats: Patients and controls shared 25 to 30 CD8+ CDR3 sequences, which appeared highly expressed in patients and within their immunodominant clones. A significant difference in CD8+ Simpson's diversity between patients and controls was not found.

TCR beta VDJ and CDR3 profiling used genomic DNA as template. TCRdb processed the reads anew with MiXCR; each CDR3 protein has one entry. The data show 150,000 to 200,000 distinct CDR3 sequences, roughly 64% seen once. This CDR3 region has 13 residues. Trimming pared 5 bases from V and 4 bases from J, leaving 9 bases between. Germline V gene lookup returns CDR1 SGHVS and CDR2 FQNEAQ. For this clonotype: Its cognate antigen is unknown.

The TCR originated in a human donor with severe aplastic anemia or a healthy control (not recorded which). The sequencing input was sorted CD4+, CD8+, or CD8+CD57+ T cells (not recorded which) from PBMCs. The chain couples TRBV7-8 to TRBJ2-1, with a possible D match to TRBD2 (5 bases). The CDR3 region is CASSRRTYNEQFF. In nucleotides, the CDR3 is TGTGCCAGCAGCCGCCGGACTTACAATGAGCAGTTCTTC.